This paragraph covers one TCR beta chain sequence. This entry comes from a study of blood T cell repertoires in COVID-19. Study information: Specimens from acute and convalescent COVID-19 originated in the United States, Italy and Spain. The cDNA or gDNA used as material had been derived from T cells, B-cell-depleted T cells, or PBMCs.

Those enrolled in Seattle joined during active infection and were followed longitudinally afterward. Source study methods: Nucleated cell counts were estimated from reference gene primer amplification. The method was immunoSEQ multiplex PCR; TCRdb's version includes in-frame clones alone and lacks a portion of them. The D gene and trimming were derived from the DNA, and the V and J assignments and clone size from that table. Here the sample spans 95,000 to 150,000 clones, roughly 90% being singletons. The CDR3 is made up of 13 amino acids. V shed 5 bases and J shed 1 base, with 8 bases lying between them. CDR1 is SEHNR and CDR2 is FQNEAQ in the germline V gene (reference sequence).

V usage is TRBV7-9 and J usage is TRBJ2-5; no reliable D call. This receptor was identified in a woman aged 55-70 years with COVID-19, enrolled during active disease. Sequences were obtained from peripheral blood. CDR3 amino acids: CASSPGLQETQYF. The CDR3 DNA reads TGTGCCAGCAGCCCTGGGCTCCAAGAGACCCAGTACTTC. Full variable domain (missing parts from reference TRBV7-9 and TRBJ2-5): DTGVSQNPRHKITKRGQNVTFRCDPISEHNRLYWYRQTLGQGPEFLTYFQNEAQLEKSRLLSDRFSAERPKGSFSTLEIQRTEQGDSAMYLCASSPGLQETQYFGPGTRLLVL.